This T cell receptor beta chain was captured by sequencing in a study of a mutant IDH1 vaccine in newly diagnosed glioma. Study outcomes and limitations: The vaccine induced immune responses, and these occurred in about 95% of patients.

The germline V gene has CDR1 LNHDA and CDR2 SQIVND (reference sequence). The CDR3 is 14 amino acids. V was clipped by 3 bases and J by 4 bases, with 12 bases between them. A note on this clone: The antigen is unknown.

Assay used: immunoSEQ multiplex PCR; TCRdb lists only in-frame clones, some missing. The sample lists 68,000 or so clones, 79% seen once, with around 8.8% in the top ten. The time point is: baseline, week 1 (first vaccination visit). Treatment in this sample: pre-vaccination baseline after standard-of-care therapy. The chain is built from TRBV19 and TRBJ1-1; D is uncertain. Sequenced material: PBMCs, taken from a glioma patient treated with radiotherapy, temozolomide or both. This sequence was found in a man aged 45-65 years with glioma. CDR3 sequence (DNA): TGTGCCAGTAGTATGGGAGTTAGGACCACTGAAGCTTTCTTT. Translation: CASSMGVRTTEAFF.